A single sample gave rise to the 10 T cell receptor beta chains below, sequenced in a study of T cell clonality in common variable immunodeficiency. Assay used: immunoSEQ multiplex PCR; TCRdb lists only in-frame clones, some missing. The sample presents some 50,000 clones, none singletons. Sequenced: peripheral blood mononuclear cells. These receptors all stem from a person aged 18 to 75 in good health.

This clone appeared many times. This clone may be a read error of a much larger clone one base away. The CDR3 end lies 3 residues beyond the end of the read and is filled in from the germline J gene. The chain employs TRBV18 and TRBJ2-2; D possibly matches TRBD1 or TRBD2 (6 bases each). The CDR3 is 17 residues long. Germline V lookup: CDR1 KGHSH, CDR2 LQKENI. CDR3 amino acids: CASSDKQGGSGANVLFF. The CDR3 DNA, read in part, is TGTGCCAGCTCAGATAAACAGGGAGGCTCTGGGGCCAACGTG.

This clone was seen ten or more times. Read coverage stops 3 residues before the CDR3 terminus; the germline J gene supplies the remainder. This chain links TRBV7-2 with TRBJ1-5, with D possibly matching TRBD1 (6 bases). V lost 5 bases and J lost 4, with 12 bases in between. The germline gives CDR1 SGHTA, CDR2 FQGNSA. This CDR3 is 14 amino acids long. The DNA read from the CDR3 is TGTGCCAGCAGCATGAGCAGGGGTAATCAGCCC. It yields the protein CASSMSRGNQP. The complete CDR3 reads CASSMSRGNQPQHF.

With regard to this clone: The read terminates 3 residues ahead of where the CDR3 ends, so the germline J gene completes it. The chain uses TRBV6-2 or TRBV6-3 and TRBJ1-5, with a weak D call TRBD1 (6 bases). V was clipped by 0 bases and J by 5 bases, with 14 bases between them. Germline values: CDR1 MNHEY, CDR2 SVGEGT. The CDR3 covers 16 residues. The part of the CDR3 DNA that was read is TGTGCCAGCAGTTACTCGGGGGACACGGGATATCAGCCC. It encodes CASSYSGDTGYQP. The full-length CDR3 reads as CASSYSGDTGYQPQHF.

On this clone itself: The sequence runs out 3 residues before the end of the CDR3; the remainder is reconstructed from the germline J gene. The rearrangement uses TRBV29-1 and TRBJ2-1; 8 bases fit TRBD2. V gave up 6 bases and J gave up 9 bases; unmatched junction bases: 7. The CDR3 has 12 residues. CDR1 and CDR2 (germline): SQVTM, ANQGSEA. CDR3 residues: CSVKAGVGEQFF. The part of the CDR3 DNA that was read is TGCAGCGTAAAAGCGGGAGTTGGTGAG.

The table lists this clone with many counts. From the germline J gene comes the end of the CDR3, since the read stops 3 residues before it. The rearrangement joins TRBV30 to TRBJ1-4, with D possibly being TRBD1 (5 bases). V was shortened by 0 bases and J by 7 bases, with 27 bases between the two germline ends. This CDR3 spans 19 amino acids. Germline V lookup: CDR1 GTSNPN, CDR2 SVGIG (reference sequence). CDR3 DNA (partial): TGTGCCTGGAGTGTACTTGCCTCAGGGAAACCGTATCATAGTGAAAAA. It encodes CAWSVLASGKPYHSEK. The full CDR3 protein reads CAWSVLASGKPYHSEKLFF.

This clone occurred many times. The read terminates 3 residues ahead of where the CDR3 ends, so the germline J gene completes it. The chain is built from TRBV5-1 and TRBJ2-2, with D possibly TRBD1 on 5 matching bases. CDR1 is SGHRS and CDR2 is YFSETQ in the germline V gene. This CDR3 comprises 16 residues. Trimming stripped 4 bases from V and 2 bases from J, with 15 bases between. Partial CDR3 DNA: TGCGCCAGCAGCGCCAGGACAACCTATAACACCGGGGAG. Translation: CASSARTTYNTGE. From start to end, the CDR3 is CASSARTTYNTGELFF.

This clone was counted ten times or more. The CDR3 extends 3 residues past the end of the read, so its final part is completed from the germline J gene. The rearrangement uses TRBV20-1 and TRBJ1-5; tentative D call: TRBD1 (6 bases). V lost 4 bases and J 7 bases, leaving 20 bases between the germline ends. The CDR3 totals 15 residues. The germline CDR1 and CDR2 sequences are DFQATT and SNEGSKA (reference sequence). The CDR3 loop reads CSANPGAGVGQPQHF. CDR3 DNA, as far as it was read: TGCAGTGCTAACCCTGGGGCAGGGGTAGGGCAGCCC.

This clone was seen repeatedly, ten times or more. The CDR3 goes on 3 residues after the read ends, and that part is filled in from the germline J gene. This chain uses TRBV19 with TRBJ1-1; D not certain. Trimming pared 3 bases from V and 1 base from J, leaving 12 bases between. This CDR3 has 15 residues. The germline gives CDR1 LNHDA, CDR2 SQIVND (reference sequence). Incomplete CDR3 DNA: TGTGCCAGTAGTATCGGGGAGAGCCCGAACACTGAA. It specifies CASSIGESPNTE. In full, the CDR3 reads CASSIGESPNTEAFF.

This clone came up many times. The observed sequence ends 3 residues before the CDR3 terminus, with the missing tail filled in from the germline J gene. The chain recombines TRBV10-3 with TRBJ2-2, with TRBD2 matching over 10 bases. Trimming took 8 bases from V and 7 from J; bases not matched to a gene: 19. CDR1 ENHRY and CDR2 SYGVKD come from the germline V gene. The CDR3 has 18 amino acids. The sequenced part of the CDR3 DNA is TGTGCCATCGGAAGTTCTGATAAAGCGGGGGGGCCTTTCGGGGAG. This sequence encodes CAIGSSDKAGGPFGE. The whole CDR3 protein is CAIGSSDKAGGPFGELFF.

This clone has a count of ten or more. The read ends 3 residues shy of where the CDR3 ends; the end is completed using the germline J gene. This chain uses TRBV6-2 or TRBV6-3 with TRBJ2-5; TRBD2 is a possible D gene (6 bases). Germline V gene lookup returns CDR1 MNHEY and CDR2 SVGEGT. V was pared by 7 bases and J by 3 bases, with 24 bases between. The CDR3 runs to 17 residues. CDR3 protein: CASKPRYDSGGEETQYF. Partial CDR3 DNA: TGTGCCAGCAAACCTAGGTACGACAGTGGCGGGGAAGAGACC.